This is a list of T cell receptor beta chains from one sample in a study of blood T cell repertoires in COVID-19. The data were produced by immunoSEQ multiplex PCR, yet TCRdb's version contains in-frame clones alone and is incomplete. The repertoire holds around 350,000 clones, about 87% seen once, with 2.5% to 3.5% in the top ten. Sequencing used peripheral blood. The receptors stem from a human donor in a cohort sampled during active COVID-19. Both conserved end residues are part of each CDR3. D genes are given only for firm matches. Expanded clones get a size class; other rows say once, few or many, or leave the size out.

j_gene: TRBJ2-1
len: 16
d_gene: .
v_gene: TRBV20-1
abundance: once
CDR3aa: CSASAFRGALDNEQFF
CDR3nt: TGCAGTGCTAGTGCCTTCAGGGGGGCCCTTGACAATGAGCAGTTCTTC

j_gene: TRBJ1-2
len: 11
d_gene: .
v_gene: TRBV28
abundance: .
CDR3aa: CASEGGYGYTF
CDR3nt: TGTGCCAGCGAAGGCGGGTATGGCTACACCTTC

j_gene: TRBJ1-1
len: 13
d_gene: TRBD1
v_gene: TRBV7-3
abundance: once
CDR3aa: CASSSRQGAEAFF
CDR3nt: TGTGCCAGCAGCTCAAGACAGGGCGCTGAAGCTTTCTTT

j_gene: TRBJ2-5
len: 14
d_gene: TRBD2
v_gene: TRBV29-1
abundance: .
CDR3aa: CSGTGTSGQETQYF
CDR3nt: TGCAGCGGGACCGGGACTAGCGGACAAGAGACCCAGTACTTC

j_gene: TRBJ1-4
len: 16
d_gene: .
v_gene: TRBV27
abundance: .
CDR3aa: CASSASAAVRNEKLFF
CDR3nt: TGTGCCAGCAGCGCCAGCGCGGCGGTTAGAAATGAAAAACTGTTTTTT

j_gene: TRBJ1-6
len: 14
d_gene: .
v_gene: TRBV6-5
abundance: .
CDR3aa: CASSYTGPNSPLHF
CDR3nt: TGTGCCAGCAGTTATACAGGTCCTAATTCACCCCTCCACTTT

j_gene: TRBJ1-1
len: 16
d_gene: .
v_gene: TRBV15
abundance: .
CDR3aa: CATSRDTGQGNTEAFF
CDR3nt: TGTGCCACCAGCAGAGATACAGGGCAGGGGAACACTGAAGCTTTCTTT

j_gene: TRBJ2-1
len: 16
d_gene: .
v_gene: TRBV9
abundance: .
CDR3aa: CASSPSSGSSYNEQFF
CDR3nt: TGTGCCAGCAGCCCCAGTAGCGGAAGCTCCTACAATGAGCAGTTCTTC

j_gene: TRBJ2-1
len: 13
d_gene: .
v_gene: TRBV25-1
abundance: once
CDR3aa: CASRRGGLNEQFF
CDR3nt: TGTGCCAGCAGGAGGGGGGGTCTGAATGAGCAGTTCTTC

j_gene: TRBJ1-2
len: 14
d_gene: TRBD1
v_gene: TRBV6-5
abundance: .
CDR3aa: CASRGGQEIYGYTF
CDR3nt: TGTGCCAGCAGGGGGGGACAGGAAATCTATGGCTACACCTTC

j_gene: TRBJ2-7
len: 14
d_gene: TRBD2
v_gene: TRBV3-1/TRBV3-2
abundance: .
CDR3aa: CASSRGAGGDEQYF
CDR3nt: TGTGCCAGCAGCCGAGGAGCGGGAGGAGACGAGCAGTACTTC

j_gene: TRBJ2-7
len: 16
d_gene: TRBD1
v_gene: TRBV19
abundance: .
CDR3aa: CASSPRDRGASYEQYF
CDR3nt: TGTGCCAGTAGTCCCCGGGACAGGGGGGCCTCCTACGAGCAGTACTTC

j_gene: TRBJ2-1
len: 15
d_gene: .
v_gene: TRBV30
abundance: .
CDR3aa: CAWRGWQSTYNEQFF
CDR3nt: TGTGCCTGGAGGGGCTGGCAGTCCACCTACAATGAGCAGTTCTTC

j_gene: TRBJ1-1
len: 14
d_gene: .
v_gene: TRBV5-4
abundance: few
CDR3aa: CASSLASPGTEAFF
CDR3nt: TGTGCCAGCAGCTTGGCATCGCCGGGCACTGAAGCTTTCTTT

j_gene: TRBJ1-2
len: 14
d_gene: .
v_gene: TRBV6-1
abundance: .
CDR3aa: CASTEGGHGYGYTF
CDR3nt: TGTGCCAGCACCGAAGGGGGTCATGGCTATGGCTACACCTTC

j_gene: TRBJ2-5
len: 12
d_gene: TRBD2
v_gene: TRBV2
abundance: .
CDR3aa: CASKTSEETQYF
CDR3nt: TGTGCCAGCAAAACTAGCGAGGAGACCCAGTACTTC

j_gene: TRBJ1-3
len: 15
d_gene: .
v_gene: TRBV6-5
abundance: .
CDR3aa: CASSYRGFSGNTIYF
CDR3nt: TGTGCCAGCAGTTACCGGGGATTCTCTGGAAACACCATATATTTT

j_gene: TRBJ2-7
len: 15
d_gene: TRBD2
v_gene: TRBV3-1/TRBV3-2
abundance: .
CDR3aa: CASSQTLRELYEQYF
CDR3nt: TGTGCCAGCAGCCAAACCCTGCGGGAGTTGTACGAGCAGTACTTC

j_gene: TRBJ1-2
len: 14
d_gene: TRBD1
v_gene: TRBV19
abundance: .
CDR3aa: CASSIRGANYGYTF
CDR3nt: TGTGCCAGTAGTATCAGGGGGGCTAACTATGGCTACACCTTC

j_gene: TRBJ2-7
len: 13
d_gene: TRBD2
v_gene: TRBV6-5
abundance: once
CDR3aa: CASTPGLGYEQYF
CDR3nt: TGTGCCAGCACTCCGGGACTAGGCTACGAGCAGTACTTC

j_gene: TRBJ2-7
len: 15
d_gene: .
v_gene: TRBV11-2
abundance: .
CDR3aa: CASSPLWRRTYEQYF
CDR3nt: TGTGCCAGCAGCCCTCTCTGGAGGAGGACCTACGAGCAGTACTTC

j_gene: TRBJ1-4
len: 15
d_gene: .
v_gene: TRBV30
abundance: .
CDR3aa: CAWSVLGADNEKLFF
CDR3nt: TGTGCCTGGAGTGTACTGGGGGCTGATAATGAAAAACTGTTTTTT

j_gene: TRBJ2-6
len: 20
d_gene: .
v_gene: TRBV21-1
abundance: .
CDR3aa: CASSKDGPEPRIPGANVLTF
CDR3nt: TGTGCCAGCAGCAAAGATGGGCCCGAGCCACGGATTCCTGGGGCCAACGTCCTGACTTTC

j_gene: TRBJ1-1
len: 15
d_gene: .
v_gene: TRBV7-8
abundance: .
CDR3aa: CASSLGRGSNTEAFF
CDR3nt: TGTGCCAGCAGCTTAGGTAGAGGCTCGAACACTGAAGCTTTCTTT

j_gene: TRBJ1-1
len: 13
d_gene: .
v_gene: TRBV11-2
abundance: .
CDR3aa: CASSLRAGTEAFF
CDR3nt: TGTGCCAGCAGCTTAAGGGCGGGCACTGAAGCTTTCTTT

j_gene: TRBJ1-1
len: 15
d_gene: .
v_gene: TRBV19
abundance: .
CDR3aa: CASRRGTQGNTEAFF
CDR3nt: TGTGCCAGTAGGCGCGGTACACAGGGGAACACTGAAGCTTTCTTT

j_gene: TRBJ1-3
len: 14
d_gene: .
v_gene: TRBV7-9
abundance: .
CDR3aa: CAGNRYPRENTIYF
CDR3nt: TGTGCCGGTAACAGGTACCCCAGGGAAAACACCATATATTTT

j_gene: TRBJ2-7
len: 14
d_gene: .
v_gene: TRBV21-1
abundance: .
CDR3aa: CASNPTGVSYEQYF
CDR3nt: TGTGCCAGCAACCCGACAGGGGTTTCCTACGAGCAGTACTTC

j_gene: TRBJ1-2
len: 15
d_gene: .
v_gene: TRBV6-5
abundance: once
CDR3aa: CASSYSGTGNYGYTF
CDR3nt: TGTGCCAGCAGCTACAGCGGAACAGGGAACTATGGCTACACCTTC

j_gene: TRBJ2-7
len: 14
d_gene: .
v_gene: TRBV10-3
abundance: .
CDR3aa: CAISVTETGDEQYF
CDR3nt: TGTGCCATCAGTGTAACGGAGACGGGGGACGAGCAGTACTTC

j_gene: TRBJ1-3
len: 15
d_gene: .
v_gene: TRBV9
abundance: .
CDR3aa: CASSVGQASGNTIYF
CDR3nt: TGTGCCAGCAGCGTAGGACAGGCCTCTGGAAACACCATATATTTT

j_gene: TRBJ1-2
len: 13
d_gene: .
v_gene: TRBV12-3/TRBV12-4
abundance: .
CDR3aa: CASSLSYNYGYTF
CDR3nt: TGTGCCAGCAGTTTATCCTATAACTATGGCTACACCTTC

j_gene: TRBJ1-2
len: 12
d_gene: .
v_gene: TRBV10-3
abundance: .
CDR3aa: CAISETTSGYTF
CDR3nt: TGTGCCATCAGTGAAACGACAAGTGGCTACACCTTC

j_gene: TRBJ1-1
len: 14
d_gene: .
v_gene: TRBV9
abundance: once
CDR3aa: CASSPGSLNTEAFF
CDR3nt: TGTGCCAGCAGTCCAGGGTCCCTGAACACTGAAGCTTTCTTT

j_gene: TRBJ2-7
len: 12
d_gene: .
v_gene: TRBV11-2
abundance: .
CDR3aa: CASSLGQGGSSF
CDR3nt: TGTGCCAGCAGCTTAGGTCAGGGAGGCTCGAGCTTC

j_gene: TRBJ2-1
len: 12
d_gene: .
v_gene: TRBV5-1
abundance: .
CDR3aa: CASSPTIYEQFF
CDR3nt: TGCGCCAGCAGCCCTACCATCTATGAGCAGTTCTTC

j_gene: TRBJ1-3
len: 14
d_gene: .
v_gene: TRBV6-6
abundance: once
CDR3aa: CASSYGGAGNTIYF
CDR3nt: TGTGCCAGCAGTTACGGTGGGGCGGGAAACACCATATATTTT

j_gene: TRBJ2-2
len: 15
d_gene: TRBD1
v_gene: TRBV29-1
abundance: once
CDR3aa: CSVELGTGRPGELFF
CDR3nt: TGCAGCGTTGAATTGGGGACAGGGAGGCCCGGGGAGCTGTTTTTT

j_gene: TRBJ2-5
len: 13
d_gene: TRBD1
v_gene: TRBV5-4
abundance: .
CDR3aa: CASSLQGHETQYF
CDR3nt: TGTGCCAGCAGCTTACAGGGGCACGAGACCCAGTACTTC

j_gene: TRBJ1-3
len: 16
d_gene: TRBD1
v_gene: TRBV19
abundance: .
CDR3aa: CASTSDRERGRNTIYF
CDR3nt: TGTGCCAGTACCTCGGACAGGGAGAGAGGAAGAAACACCATATATTTT

j_gene: TRBJ1-2
len: 12
d_gene: .
v_gene: TRBV25-1
abundance: .
CDR3aa: CASSEPGYGYTF
CDR3nt: TGTGCCAGCAGTGAACCCGGGTATGGCTACACCTTC

j_gene: TRBJ1-4
len: 16
d_gene: .
v_gene: TRBV7-9
abundance: few
CDR3aa: CASSLVAGLANEKLFF
CDR3nt: TGTGCCAGCAGCTTGGTCGCAGGATTGGCTAATGAAAAACTGTTTTTT

j_gene: TRBJ2-1
len: 15
d_gene: TRBD2
v_gene: TRBV6-2/TRBV6-3
abundance: .
CDR3aa: CASSSGSGGYNEQFF
CDR3nt: TGTGCCAGCAGTTCAGGTAGCGGGGGGTACAATGAGCAGTTCTTC

j_gene: TRBJ1-2
len: 15
d_gene: TRBD1
v_gene: TRBV5-1
abundance: .
CDR3aa: CASSLGGTDNYGYTF
CDR3nt: TGCGCCAGCAGCTTGGGTGGGACAGATAACTATGGCTACACCTTC

j_gene: TRBJ2-7
len: 18
d_gene: TRBD2
v_gene: TRBV5-1
abundance: .
CDR3aa: CASSLGTSGRTSMHEQYF
CDR3nt: TGCGCCAGCAGCTTAGGGACTAGCGGGCGGACCTCTATGCACGAGCAGTACTTC

j_gene: TRBJ2-7
len: 14
d_gene: .
v_gene: TRBV3-1/TRBV3-2
abundance: .
CDR3aa: CASSQGQDSYEQYF
CDR3nt: TGTGCCAGCAGCCAAGGACAGGACTCCTACGAGCAGTACTTC

j_gene: TRBJ2-1
len: 11
d_gene: .
v_gene: TRBV7-9
abundance: .
CDR3aa: CASSRDWEQFF
CDR3nt: TGTGCCAGCAGCAGAGATTGGGAGCAGTTCTTC

j_gene: TRBJ2-5
len: 17
d_gene: TRBD2
v_gene: TRBV10-3
abundance: .
CDR3aa: CAISESSTSGSRETQYF
CDR3nt: TGTGCCATCAGTGAGTCATCGACTAGCGGGAGTCGGGAGACCCAGTACTTC

j_gene: TRBJ2-1
len: 15
d_gene: .
v_gene: TRBV11-1
abundance: once
CDR3aa: CASSFRLREHNEQFF
CDR3nt: TGTGCCAGCAGCTTTAGACTTCGGGAGCACAATGAGCAGTTCTTC

j_gene: TRBJ2-1
len: 15
d_gene: TRBD2
v_gene: TRBV19
abundance: .
CDR3aa: CASRTSGSPHNEQFF
CDR3nt: TGTGCCAGCCGGACTAGCGGGAGTCCCCACAATGAGCAGTTCTTC